This TCR beta chain was sequenced during a study of OX40 agonist ivuxolimab in advanced cancers. The overall study: Mean age 60 years, range roughly 23 to 79; approximately 80% male. Partial responses occurred in Three dose-escalation patients, one with hepatocellular carcinoma and two with cutaneous melanoma. Study-wide findings and caveats: CD8+ T cells showed, on average, more clonal expansion than CD4+ cells.

Regarding this clone: Its cognate antigen is unknown.

Here immunoSEQ multiplex PCR was the method, and the copy in TCRdb shows in-frame clones only, minus some. The sample has 65,000 to 95,000 clones; roughly 87% are singletons. The germline gives CDR1 SGHRS, CDR2 YFSETQ. CDR3 length equals 16 residues. V dropped 4 bases and J dropped 3 bases, with 18 bases sitting between them. The receptor was isolated from an adult with an advanced solid tumor such as melanoma, head and neck, liver or kidney cancer. The sample in question was CD4+ or CD8+ T cells sorted from blood, obtained in a trial of the OX40 agonist ivuxolimab. V usage is TRBV5-1 and J usage is TRBJ2-3; tentatively, D is TRBD2 (5 bases). For the CDR3, the DNA is TGCGCCAGCAGCCCGGAAGGGCGGGCTGGGACAGATACGCAGTATTTT. Protein: CASSPEGRAGTDTQYF.